This T cell receptor (beta chain) was captured in a study of blood T cells in healthy people across ages. Findings of the study overall: Compared with aged donors, long-lived donors showed fewer expanded clones, suggesting selection.

Turning to this clonotype: Its antigen is not identified.

Next came a second PCR, run for about 7 to 12 cycles, which used a sample-barcoded 5' primer along with a J-beta primer mix. One entry per CDR3 protein results from TCRdb running MiXCR on the 5' RACE reads. The sample lists roughly 1.6 million distinct CDR3 sequences; about 31% were seen once. V was pared by 9 bases and J by 2 bases, with 15 bases between. CDR1 and CDR2 from the germline V gene are MNHEY and SMNVEV (reference sequence). The CDR3 length is 14 residues. The sequencing input was blood. The chain uses TRBV27 and TRBJ2-3, with D perhaps assigned TRBD1 or TRBD2 (5 bases each). This clonotype was sampled from a woman aged 25 to 39 in good health. The CDR3 region has the DNA TGTGCCAGTAGGGACCGACCATTCACAGATACGCAGTATTTT. The encoded protein is CASRDRPFTDTQYF.